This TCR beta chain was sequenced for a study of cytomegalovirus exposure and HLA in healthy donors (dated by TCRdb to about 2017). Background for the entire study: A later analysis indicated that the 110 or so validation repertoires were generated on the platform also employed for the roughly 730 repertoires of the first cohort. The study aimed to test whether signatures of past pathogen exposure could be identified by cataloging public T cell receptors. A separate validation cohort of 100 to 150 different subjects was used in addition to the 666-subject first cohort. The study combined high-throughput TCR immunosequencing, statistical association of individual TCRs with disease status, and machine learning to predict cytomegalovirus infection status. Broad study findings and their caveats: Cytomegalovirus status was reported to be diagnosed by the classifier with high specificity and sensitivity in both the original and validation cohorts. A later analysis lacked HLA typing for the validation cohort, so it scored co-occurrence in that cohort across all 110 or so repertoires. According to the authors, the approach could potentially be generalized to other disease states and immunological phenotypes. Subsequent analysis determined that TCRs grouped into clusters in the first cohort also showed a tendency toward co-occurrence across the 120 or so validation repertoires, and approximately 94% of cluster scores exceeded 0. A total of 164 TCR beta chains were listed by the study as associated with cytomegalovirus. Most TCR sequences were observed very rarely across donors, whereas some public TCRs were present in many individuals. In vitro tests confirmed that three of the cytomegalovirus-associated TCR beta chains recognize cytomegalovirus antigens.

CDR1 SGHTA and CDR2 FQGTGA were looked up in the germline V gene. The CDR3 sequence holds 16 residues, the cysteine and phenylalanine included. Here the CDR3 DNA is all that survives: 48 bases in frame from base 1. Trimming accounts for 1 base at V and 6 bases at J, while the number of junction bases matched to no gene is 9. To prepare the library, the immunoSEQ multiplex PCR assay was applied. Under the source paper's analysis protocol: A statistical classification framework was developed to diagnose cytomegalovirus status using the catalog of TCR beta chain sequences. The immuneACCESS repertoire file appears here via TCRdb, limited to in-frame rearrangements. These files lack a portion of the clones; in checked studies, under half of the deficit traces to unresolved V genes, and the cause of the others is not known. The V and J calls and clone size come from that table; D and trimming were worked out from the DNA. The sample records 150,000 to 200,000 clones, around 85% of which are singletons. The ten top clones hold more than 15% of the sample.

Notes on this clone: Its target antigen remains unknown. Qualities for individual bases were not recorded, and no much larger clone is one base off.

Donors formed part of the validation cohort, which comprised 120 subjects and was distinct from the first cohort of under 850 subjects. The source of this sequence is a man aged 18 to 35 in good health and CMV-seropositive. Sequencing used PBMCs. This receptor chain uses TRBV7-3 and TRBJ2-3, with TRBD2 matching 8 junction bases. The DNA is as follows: TGTGCCAGCAGCTTAAGCTTAGCGGGGAAAGCGGATACGCAGTATTTT. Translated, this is CASSLSLAGKADTQYF.